These 6 T cell receptor beta chains were sequenced from one sample in a study of graft-versus-host responses after intestinal transplantation (dated by TCRdb to the early 2020s). The method behind the library was the immunoSEQ multiplex PCR assay. The clones in this table, taken by TCRdb from immuneACCESS, are in-frame only. Not every clone is retained; where verified, under half of the shortfall comes from an unresolved V gene, and the cause of the rest is unknown. In this sample the table shows approximately 3,000 clones, about 93% of which occur a single time. Around 3.9% of the sample is taken by the ten largest. This specimen consisted of bone marrow, obtained 350 to 400 days after transplant. Receptors were obtained from a human patient who received an intestinal transplant, so some T cells may come from the graft donor.

The chain carries TRBV2 and TRBJ1-2; 7 bases are a match to TRBD1. The germline gives CDR1 SNHLY, CDR2 FYNNEI. CDR3 length equals 15 residues. Losses at the gene ends were 5 bases for V and 4 bases for J; bases not matched to a gene: 10. CDR3 amino acids: CASSQLPGQLYGYTF. The CDR3 region has the DNA TGTGCCAGCAGTCAACTACCGGGACAGCTCTATGGCTACACCTTC.

The gene calls are TRBV6-5 and TRBJ1-6; D is perhaps TRBD1 (6 bases). Deletions cut 6 bases from V and 6 bases from J, with 12 bases between. This CDR3 is 14 amino acids long. Germline CDR1 reads MNHEY; CDR2 reads SVGAGI. The CDR3 here is CASRRTETNSPLHF. CDR3 DNA sequence: TGTGCCAGCAGAAGGACAGAAACTAATTCACCCCTCCACTTT.

The J gene is TRBJ2-5, the V gene TRBV5-6; 10 positions agree with TRBD2. Germline V gene data show CDR1 as SGHDT and CDR2 as YYEEEE. This CDR3 is built from 15 residues. The J segment lost 0 bases and the V segment lost 9 bases, leaving 8 bases of the junction unmatched. CDR3 region: CATTPGLAYQETQYF. The CDR3 region has the DNA TGTGCCACTACGCCGGGACTAGCGTACCAAGAGACCCAGTACTTC.

The CDR3 loop is CASWARGSSGNTIYF. In DNA, the CDR3 is TGTGCCAGCTGGGCCAGGGGCTCCTCTGGAAACACCATATATTTT. The chain is built from TRBV5-4 and TRBJ1-3, with D perhaps matching TRBD1 (6 bases). The V gene lost 7 bases and the J gene lost 0 bases, with 14 bases spanning the gap. The CDR3 runs 15 residues. Germline V gene lookup returns CDR1 SGHNT and CDR2 YYREEE (reference sequence). The full variable domain, completed using reference TRBV5-4 and TRBJ1-3, is ETGVTQSPTHLIKTRGQQVTLRCSSQSGHNTVSWYQQALGQGPQFIFQYYREEENGRGNFPPRFSGLQFPNYSSELNVNALELDDSALYLCASWARGSSGNTIYFGEGSWLTVV.

A few counts support this clone. The chain joins TRBV6-4 to TRBJ2-2; no clear D. V lost 2 bases, J lost 3 bases, and 4 bases lay in between. The CDR3 sequence is 13 residues long. The germline CDR1 and CDR2 sequences are MRHNA and SNTAGT. This chain's CDR3 is CASSDRDTGELFF. CDR3 nucleotides: TGTGCCAGCAGTGACAGGGACACCGGGGAGCTGTTTTTT.

The rearrangement uses TRBV28 and TRBJ1-5; the match to TRBD1 covers 8 bases. The trim removed 2 bases at V and 6 bases at J, leaving 12 bases unmatched. Looked up from germline, CDR1 is MDHEN and CDR2 is SYDVKM. The length of the CDR3 is 17 residues. CDR3 amino acids: CASSLGVVQGERQPQHF. Here the CDR3 DNA reads TGTGCCAGCAGTTTAGGTGTCGTACAGGGGGAGCGTCAGCCCCAGCATTTT.